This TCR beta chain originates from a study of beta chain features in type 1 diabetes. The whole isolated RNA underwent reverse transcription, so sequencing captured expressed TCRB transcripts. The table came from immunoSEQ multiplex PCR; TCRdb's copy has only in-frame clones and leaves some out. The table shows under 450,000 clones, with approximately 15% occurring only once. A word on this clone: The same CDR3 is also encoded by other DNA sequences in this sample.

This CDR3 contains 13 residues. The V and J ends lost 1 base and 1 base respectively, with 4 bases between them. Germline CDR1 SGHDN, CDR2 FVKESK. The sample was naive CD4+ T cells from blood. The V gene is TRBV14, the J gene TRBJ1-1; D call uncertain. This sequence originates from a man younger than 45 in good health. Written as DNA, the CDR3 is TGTGCCAGCAGCCAAGTTTGGAACACTGAAGCTTTCTTT. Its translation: CASSQVWNTEAFF. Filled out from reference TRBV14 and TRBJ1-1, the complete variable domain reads EAGVTQFPSHSVIEKGQTVTLRCDPISGHDNLYWYRRVMGKEIKFLLHFVKESKQDESGMPNNRFLAERTGGTYSTLKVQPAELEDSGVYFCASSQVWNTEAFFGQGTRLTVV.